This TCR beta chain originates from a study of shared clonotypes between healthy human individuals. Method: immunoSEQ multiplex PCR; TCRdb's copy keeps in-frame clones and lacks some. Of more than 2,000,000 clones listed, around 94% are singletons. The donor population consisted of healthy HIV-negative adults with no recent acute infections or vaccinations. There are 13 residues in the CDR3. The germline V gene encodes CDR1 MRHNA and CDR2 SNTAGT. Trimming took off 4 bases at V and 8 bases at J, with 12 bases between the two ends. The receptor comes from a man aged 18 to 35 in good health. The chain is built from TRBV6-4 and TRBJ2-1; D might be TRBD1 (6 bases). The specimen sequenced was naive CD4+ T cells sorted from blood. Subset specified: CD45RA+ positively selected. The CDR3 coding sequence is TGTGCCAGCAGTGGGGGGCGAGGGGATGAGCAGTTCTTC. As protein: CASSGGRGDEQFF.